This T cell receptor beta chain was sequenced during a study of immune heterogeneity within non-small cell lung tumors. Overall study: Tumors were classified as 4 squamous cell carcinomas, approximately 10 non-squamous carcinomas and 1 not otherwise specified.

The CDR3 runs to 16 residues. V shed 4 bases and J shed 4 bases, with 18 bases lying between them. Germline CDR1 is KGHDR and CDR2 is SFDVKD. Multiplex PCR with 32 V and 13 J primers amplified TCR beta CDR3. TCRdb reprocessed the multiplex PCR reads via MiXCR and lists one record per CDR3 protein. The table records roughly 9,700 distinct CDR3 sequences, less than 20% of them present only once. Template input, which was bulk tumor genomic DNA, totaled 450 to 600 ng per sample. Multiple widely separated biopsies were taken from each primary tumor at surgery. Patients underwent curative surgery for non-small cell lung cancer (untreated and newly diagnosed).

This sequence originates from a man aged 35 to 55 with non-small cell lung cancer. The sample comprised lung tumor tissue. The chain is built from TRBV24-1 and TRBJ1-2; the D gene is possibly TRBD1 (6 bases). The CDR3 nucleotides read TGTGCCACCAGTGACTTAACCCCGACAGGAACCTATGGCTACACCTTC. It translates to CATSDLTPTGTYGYTF.